This T cell receptor beta chain was captured in a study of beta chain features in type 1 diabetes. Across the whole study: Patients shared similar age, gender and cell yields with healthy donors. Study results and caveats: There were fewer insertions and more deletions at the VDJ junctions of type 1 diabetes patients. Researchers caution that PCR might favor shorter templates, equally among patients and controls. All four CD4+ subsets of Type 1 diabetes patients contained TCRB CDR3s that were moderately but significantly shorter.

Expressed TCRB transcripts were sequenced, since all the RNA that had been isolated was reverse transcribed. Sequencing used immunoSEQ multiplex PCR; TCRdb keeps in-frame clones, though not all of them. The repertoire holds about 740,000 clones, with over 10% as singletons. Germline values: CDR1 KGHSH, CDR2 LQKENI. The CDR3 loop spans 15 amino acids. V trimming: 3 bases; J trimming: 6 bases; junction bases outside the gene matches: 7. Comment on this clone: The antigen is undetermined.

Sorting of CD4+ naive, central memory, regulatory and stem cell-like memory cells was performed via CD45RO/CCR7/CD25/CD127/CD95/CD27. This receptor was identified in a man between 18 and 35 years old with type 1 diabetes. What was sequenced was naive CD4+ T cells from blood. The J gene is TRBJ1-5, the V gene TRBV18, with TRBD1 identical over 8 bases. Here the CDR3 reads CASSPAGGISQPQHF. As DNA, the CDR3 is TGTGCCAGCTCACCCGCAGGGGGCATATCTCAGCCCCAGCATTTT.